The entry that follows covers one T cell receptor beta chain sequence. CDR3 size: 15 residues. Germline V CDR1 and CDR2: MGHDK, SYGVNS. The germline V and J ends were trimmed by 1 base and 3 bases, with 9 bases remaining between them. Profiled with immunoSEQ multiplex PCR; TCRdb holds only in-frame clones, not every one. The table includes 85,000 to 95,000 clones, about 88% detected once. The data stem from a study of identifying expanded T cells in peripheral blood. The clonotype comes from a person aged 18 to 70 in good health. Sequenced: blood. The chain combines TRBV25-1 with TRBJ2-2; D remains ambiguous. CDR3 nucleotide sequence: TGTGCCAGCAGTGAATCAGAGACTGACACCGGGGAGCTGTTTTTT. Translated, it gives CASSESETDTGELFF.